Following are 21 T cell receptor beta chains from one sample sequenced in a study of T cell responses to AZD1222 COVID-19 vaccine. TCRdb's copy holds only in-frame clones and misses some; the assay was immunoSEQ multiplex PCR. The table has tens of thousands of clones, around nine tenths seen once. The sequenced sample was peripheral blood, obtained on day 0 of AZD1222 vaccination. Receptors originate from an adult in good health.

This clone was counted a single time. V gene TRBV5-1 combines with J gene TRBJ2-1, with a possible D match to TRBD1 (6 bases). CDR1 is SGHRS, CDR2 YFSETQ, per germline. This CDR3 comprises 15 residues. The V end was cut by 4 bases, the J end by 0 bases, with 11 bases between. The CDR3 loop reads CASSLQGSSYNEQFF. The CDR3 DNA reads as TGCGCCAGCAGCCTCCAGGGGAGCTCCTACAATGAGCAGTTCTTC.

The chain uses TRBV19 and TRBJ2-3; TRBD2 matches 7 bases. V gave up 6 bases and J gave up 0 bases; unmatched junction bases: 3. Germline CDR1 is LNHDA and CDR2 is SQIVND (reference sequence). The CDR3 runs to 14 residues. The CDR3 DNA reads TGTGCCAGTAGATCTAGCGGAAGCACAGATACGCAGTATTTT. It translates to CASRSSGSTDTQYF. Full variable domain (rest looked up from reference TRBV19 and TRBJ2-3): DGGITQSPKYLFRKEGQNVTLSCEQNLNHDAMYWYRQDPGQGLRLIYYSQIVNDFQKGDIAEGYSVSREKKESFPLTVTSAQKNPTAFYLCASRSSGSTDTQYFGPGTRLTVL.

This chain joins TRBV19 and TRBJ2-5, with 8 bases aligning to TRBD1. With 1 base clipped from V and 4 bases from J, the junction kept 5 bases outside the gene matches. This CDR3 spans 15 amino acids. Germline CDR1 and CDR2: LNHDA and SQIVND (reference sequence). The CDR3 spells CASSIAAGQVETQYF. CDR3 DNA: TGTGCCAGTAGTATAGCGGCGGGACAGGTAGAGACCCAGTACTTC.

The V gene is TRBV19, the J gene TRBJ2-1; D uncertain. V lost 7 bases and J 0 bases, leaving 10 bases between the germline ends. Germline loops: CDR1 LNHDA, CDR2 SQIVND (reference sequence). This CDR3 has 14 amino acids. The CDR3 DNA follows: TGTGCCAGTACCCTAACGAGCTCCTACAATGAGCAGTTCTTC. Protein sequence: CASTLTSSYNEQFF.

The chain is built from TRBV11-2 and TRBJ2-2; 12 bases align to TRBD2. The trim removed 1 base at V and 6 bases at J, leaving 9 bases unmatched. Per the germline V gene, CDR1 is SGHAT and CDR2 is FQNNGV. The CDR3 consists of 18 residues. CDR3 sequence reads: CASSLGGGTSGLAGELFF. The CDR3 DNA is TGTGCCAGCAGCTTAGGCGGAGGGACTAGCGGGCTGGCCGGGGAGCTGTTTTTT. Full variable domain (rest looked up from reference TRBV11-2 and TRBJ2-2): EAGVAQSPRYKIIEKRQSVAFWCNPISGHATLYWYQQILGQGPKLLIQFQNNGVVDDSQLPKDRFSAERLKGVDSTLKIQPAKLEDSAVYLCASSLGGGTSGLAGELFFGEGSRLTVL.

J is TRBJ2-3 and V is TRBV20-1; D is unclear. The V gene lost 7 bases and the J gene lost 2 bases, with 7 bases spanning the gap. CDR3 length: 11 residues. The germline V gene encodes CDR1 DFQATT and CDR2 SNEGSKA (reference sequence). The DNA for the CDR3 is TGCAGTGTTGCGGTCACAGATACGCAGTATTTT. This gives the protein CSVAVTDTQYF.

The V and J genes are TRBV7-6 and TRBJ2-3; 9 nucleotides match TRBD2. Germline CDR1 is SGHVS and CDR2 is FNYEAQ. The V segment lost 4 bases and the J segment 6 bases; nucleotides outside the gene matches: 8. This CDR3 has 15 amino acids. In DNA form, the CDR3 reads TGTGCCAGCAGCTCCATAGCGGGAGCAACGGATACGCAGTATTTT. Protein: CASSSIAGATDTQYF.

The rearrangement links TRBV2 to TRBJ1-2; 8 positions agree with TRBD1. V shed 10 bases, J shed 4 bases, and the junction held 11 bases outside the gene matches. CDR3 size: 14 residues. CDR1 is SNHLY, CDR2 FYNNEI, per germline. The CDR3 DNA reads as TGTGCCACGGAGGGACAGGTTATTTTCTATGGCTACACCTTC. This gives the protein CATEGQVIFYGYTF.

This clone was recorded once. The chain carries TRBV9 and TRBJ1-6; D not resolved. The CDR3 is made up of 14 amino acids. From germline, CDR1 is SGDLS and CDR2 YYNGEE. Trimming took off 0 bases at V and 9 bases at J, with 10 bases between the two ends. CDR3 sequence (DNA): TGTGCCAGCAGCGTAGCTGGACCCCTTTCACCCCTCCACTTT. Its translation is CASSVAGPLSPLHF.

The chain employs TRBV7-2 and TRBJ1-1, with a weak D call TRBD1 (5 bases). The germline V gene encodes CDR1 SGHTA and CDR2 FQGNSA. The CDR3 runs to 13 residues. Trimming left V 1 base short and J 6 bases short, with 9 bases between. The CDR3 region has the DNA TGTGCCAGCAGCTTAGGGGGGTCGGCTGAAGCTTTCTTT. Its translation is CASSLGGSAEAFF.

The V call is TRBV7-9, the J call TRBJ2-7; 9 positions agree with TRBD1. The CDR3 is 14 residues long. Trimming at V came to 5 bases and at J to 3 bases, leaving 5 bases not matched to a gene. The germline CDR1 and CDR2 sequences are SEHNR and FQNEAQ (reference sequence). The DNA of the CDR3 is TGTGCCAGCAGCCGGGGACAGGGAGGCTACGAGCAGTACTTC. Its protein product is CASSRGQGGYEQYF.

The chain recombines TRBV2 with TRBJ2-2; D uncertain. Between the trimmed V and J ends, which lost 7 bases and 2 bases, there was a span of 11 bases. In germline, CDR1 is SNHLY, CDR2 FYNNEI. The CDR3 totals 14 residues. The CDR3 loop is CASMAGQNTGELFF. Written as DNA, the CDR3 is TGTGCCAGCATGGCCGGTCAAAACACCGGGGAGCTGTTTTTT.

The rearrangement links TRBV4-1 to TRBJ1-3, with D possibly being TRBD1 (5 bases). Germline lookup yields CDR1 MGHRA and CDR2 YSYEKL. V gave up 1 base and J gave up 0 bases, with 22 bases separating them. The CDR3 covers 20 residues. The CDR3 loop reads CASSQVFSGTAKSSGNTIYF. CDR3 nucleotide sequence: TGCGCCAGCAGCCAAGTATTCTCCGGGACGGCAAAGAGCTCTGGAAACACCATATATTTT.

The V gene is TRBV4-1, the J gene TRBJ1-5; D unresolved. Germline CDR1 reads MGHRA; CDR2 reads YSYEKL. Trimming took off 1 base at V and 2 bases at J, with 9 bases between the two ends. The CDR3 has 15 amino acids. The CDR3 sequence: CASSQASGGNQPQHF. The CDR3 bases are TGCGCCAGCAGCCAAGCGTCGGGAGGCAATCAGCCCCAGCATTTT.

The chain is built from TRBV24-1 and TRBJ2-1; D might be TRBD2 (6 bases). Trimming removed 0 bases at V and 5 bases at J, with 13 bases between. Germline values: CDR1 KGHDR, CDR2 SFDVKD. The CDR3 consists of 16 residues. The CDR3 sequence is CATSDLKLASDNEQFF. The CDR3 nucleotides are TGTGCCACCAGTGATTTGAAGCTAGCGTCGGACAATGAGCAGTTCTTC.

V usage is TRBV30 and J usage is TRBJ2-1; D may be TRBD2 (7 bases). Trimming removed 6 bases from V and 12 bases from J, with 30 bases in between. Germline V gene sequence: CDR1 GTSNPN, CDR2 SVGIG (reference sequence). The CDR3 is 16 amino acids. CDR3 loop: CACRASRGLAGAGQFF. DNA for the CDR3: TGTGCCTGCCGGGCCTCGAGGGGGTTGGCGGGGGCCGGGCAGTTCTTC.

The V and J genes are TRBV7-2 and TRBJ1-1; D may be TRBD1 (5 bases). Trimming shortened V by 2 bases and J by 0 bases, and 7 bases separated the two germline ends. CDR1 and CDR2 from the germline V gene are SGHTA and FQGNSA. CDR3 length: 14 amino acids. CDR3 region: CASSLQGLNTEAFF. The CDR3 DNA reads as TGTGCCAGCAGCTTACAGGGACTGAACACTGAAGCTTTCTTT.

This sequence joins TRBV5-4 and TRBJ2-7; D tentatively reads TRBD1 or TRBD2 (6 bases each). This CDR3 region has 15 residues. The ends were cut back, 0 bases at V and 2 bases at J, with 12 bases in the middle. Germline V gives CDR1 SGHNT, CDR2 YYREEE (reference sequence). CDR3 nucleotide sequence: TGTGCCAGCAGCTTGGAGGGGGGCGGAGCCTACGAGCAGTACTTC. This translates into CASSLEGGGAYEQYF.

The J gene is TRBJ1-2, the V gene TRBV6-5; D is perhaps TRBD1 (5 bases). Germline CDR1 and CDR2: MNHEY and SVGAGI. This CDR3 contains 15 residues. The V and J ends lost 6 bases and 4 bases respectively, with 18 bases between them. The CDR3: CASRDGTSEIYGYTF. DNA for the CDR3: TGTGCCAGCAGGGACGGGACCAGTGAAATCTATGGCTACACCTTC.

The chain carries TRBV5-1 and TRBJ2-1; D possibly corresponds to TRBD2 (6 bases). The CDR3 has 17 amino acids. The germline gives CDR1 SGHRS, CDR2 YFSETQ. V lost 4 bases to trimming and J lost 3 bases, with 20 bases between them. Here the CDR3 reads CASSPGLSHYYYNEQFF. The CDR3 DNA is TGCGCCAGCAGCCCAGGACTATCCCACTACTACTACAATGAGCAGTTCTTC.

V gene TRBV5-1 combines with J gene TRBJ2-5; D is undetermined. Germline V gives CDR1 SGHRS, CDR2 YFSETQ. This CDR3 contains 14 residues. Trimming shortened V by 0 bases and J by 2 bases, and 8 bases separated the two germline ends. The CDR3 DNA follows: TGCGCCAGCAGCTTGGCTGGCGCGCAAGAGACCCAGTACTTC. This translates into CASSLAGAQETQYF.